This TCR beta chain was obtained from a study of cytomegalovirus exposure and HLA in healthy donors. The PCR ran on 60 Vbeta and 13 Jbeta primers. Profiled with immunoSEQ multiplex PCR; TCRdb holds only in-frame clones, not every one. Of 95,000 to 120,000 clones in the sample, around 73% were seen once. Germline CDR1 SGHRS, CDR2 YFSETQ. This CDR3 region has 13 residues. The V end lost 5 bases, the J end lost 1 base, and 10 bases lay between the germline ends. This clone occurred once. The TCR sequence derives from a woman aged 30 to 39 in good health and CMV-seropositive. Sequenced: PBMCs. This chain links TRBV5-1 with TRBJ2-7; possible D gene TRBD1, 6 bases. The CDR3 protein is CASRQGGSYEQYF. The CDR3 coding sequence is TGCGCCAGCAGACAGGGTGGGTCCTACGAGCAGTACTTC.